The 14 T cell receptor beta chains given below trace back to one sample, sequenced in a study of response to subunit inactivated influenza vaccine. TCRdb ran MiXCR on the RT-PCR reads and lists one entry per CDR3 protein. This sample has 600,000 to 850,000 distinct CDR3 sequences, with less than 15% found just once. The sequencing used PBMCs from blood, collected approximately 15 days before vaccination. The receptors stem from a man aged 50 or older who received an inactivated influenza vaccine.

Many counts were recorded for this clonotype. Written as DNA, the CDR3 is TGTGCCAGCAGTTCGTTACCGGGACAGGGAGGAAACACCATATATTTT. This encodes CASSSLPGQGGNTIYF. The chain has TRBV27 and TRBJ1-3; 9 positions match TRBD1. Germline CDR1 reads MNHEY; CDR2 reads SMNVEV (reference sequence). Losses at the gene ends were 4 bases for V and 4 bases for J; bases not matched to a gene: 8. CDR3 length equals 16 residues.

This clonotype turned up a few times. The chain carries TRBV7-3 and TRBJ2-2; 10 bases are a match to TRBD2. Germline CDR1 and CDR2: SGHTA and FQGTGA. Germline trimming cut 5 bases from V and 1 base from J; bases unmatched to any gene: 7. The CDR3 has 17 amino acids. This CDR3 reads CASSPPRLAGNTGELFF. In DNA form, the CDR3 reads TGTGCCAGCAGCCCCCCCCGACTAGCGGGGAACACCGGGGAGCTGTTTTTT.

The rearrangement joins TRBV6-2 or TRBV6-3 to TRBJ2-1; the match to TRBD2 covers 7 bases. CDR1 is MNHEY and CDR2 is SVGEGT in the germline V gene. This CDR3 is built from 12 residues. The J segment lost 11 bases and the V segment lost 5 bases, leaving 6 bases of the junction unmatched. The CDR3 protein is CASSQTSAKQFF. The CDR3 nucleotides are TGTGCCAGCAGTCAAACTAGCGCAAAGCAGTTCTTC.

CDR3 loop: CASTPSGGYEQYF. In DNA form, the CDR3 reads TGTGCCAGCACCCCATCGGGGGGCTACGAGCAGTACTTC. The chain uses TRBV27 and TRBJ2-7; 7 positions agree with TRBD2. This CDR3 has 13 amino acids. Germline trimming cut 7 bases from V and 3 bases from J; bases unmatched to any gene: 6. Germline CDR1 and CDR2: MNHEY and SMNVEV (reference sequence).

Ten or more counts support this clonotype. This chain joins TRBV7-8 and TRBJ2-1; TRBD1 is a possible D gene (6 bases). The V end was cut by 0 bases, the J end by 7 bases, with 7 bases between. This CDR3 contains 13 residues. In germline, CDR1 is SGHVS, CDR2 FQNEAQ. The CDR3 DNA follows: TGTGCCAGCAGCTTAGCAGGGACAAATGAGCAGTTCTTC. Its translation: CASSLAGTNEQFF. Variable domain in full (rest from reference TRBV7-8 and TRBJ2-1): GAGVSQSPRYKVAKRGQDVALRCDPISGHVSLFWYQQALGQGPEFLTYFQNEAQLDKSGLPSDRFFAERPEGSVSTLKIQRTQQEDSAVYLCASSLAGTNEQFFGPGTRLTVL.

This clonotype came up a few times. This chain joins TRBV10-2 and TRBJ2-3; tentatively, D is TRBD2 (6 bases). The V end was cut by 3 bases, the J end by 3 bases, with 19 bases between. This CDR3 spans 17 amino acids. CDR1 and CDR2 (germline): WSHSY, SAAADI. CDR3 sequence (DNA): TGCGCCAGCAGTGAAGATCGTGTCAATGGGGGGACAGATACGCAGTATTTT. Translation: CASSEDRVNGGTDTQYF.

The chain combines TRBV4-3 with TRBJ2-7; D is ambiguous. The CDR3 runs 15 residues. Trimming took 2 bases from V and 2 from J, leaving 13 bases between them. CDR1 is LGHNA, CDR2 YSLEER, per germline. CDR3 nucleotide sequence: TGCGCCAGCAGCCAATCCCGGGCCTTAGCCTACGAGCAGTACTTC. This translates into CASSQSRALAYEQYF.

This clonotype appeared a few times. The chain carries TRBV20-1 and TRBJ2-1, with D perhaps matching TRBD1 (6 bases). Germline lookup yields CDR1 DFQATT and CDR2 SNEGSKA (reference sequence). This CDR3 spans 11 amino acids. The V end was cut by 5 bases, the J end by 8 bases, with 10 bases between. The CDR3 protein is CSASQGHEQFF. The CDR3 bases are TGCAGTGCTTCGCAGGGGCATGAGCAGTTCTTC.

A few counts support this clonotype. This CDR3 reads CSATQGWSNEKLFF. The CDR3 DNA reads TGCAGTGCAACGCAGGGCTGGTCTAATGAAAAACTGTTTTTT. V gene TRBV20-1 combines with J gene TRBJ1-4, with D possibly TRBD1 on 5 matching bases. V lost 6 bases and J 3 bases, leaving 14 bases between the germline ends. The CDR3 extends over 14 amino acids. Looked up from germline, CDR1 is DFQATT and CDR2 is SNEGSKA (reference sequence).

The chain recombines TRBV29-1 with TRBJ1-1; maybe TRBD1 (5 bases). Trimming removed 2 bases from V and 5 bases from J, with 12 bases in between. CDR1 and CDR2 from the germline V gene are SQVTM and ANQGSEA. The CDR3 totals 13 residues. The CDR3 reads CSVEPRGGTEAFF. CDR3 DNA: TGCAGCGTTGAACCCCGGGGCGGGACTGAAGCTTTCTTT. Full variable domain (outside the CDR3, taken from reference TRBV29-1 and TRBJ1-1): SAVISQKPSRDICQRGTSLTIQCQVDSQVTMMFWYRQQPGQSLTLIATANQGSEATYESGFVIDKFPISRPNLTFSTLTVSNMSPEDSSIYLCSVEPRGGTEAFFGQGTRLTVV.

Here the CDR3 reads CASSFHGAGQPQHF. CDR3 DNA: TGTGCCAGCAGCTTCCATGGGGCTGGTCAGCCCCAGCATTTT. V is TRBV7-2 and J is TRBJ1-5, with D possibly being TRBD1 (5 bases). This CDR3 is built from 14 residues. V dropped 3 bases and J dropped 6 bases, with 12 bases sitting between them. Germline V gene sequence: CDR1 SGHTA, CDR2 FQGNSA.

This clonotype came up a few times. The chain employs TRBV7-2 and TRBJ2-5, with D possibly being TRBD1 or TRBD2 (5 bases each). Trimming left V 1 base short and J 13 bases short, with 16 bases between. Germline-derived CDR1 and CDR2 are SGHTA and FQGNSA. The CDR3 runs to 13 residues. As DNA, the CDR3 is TGTGCCAGCAGCTTAGGTATTACCGGGACGTCGTACTTC. Encoded protein: CASSLGITGTSYF.

This clonotype was seen at least ten times. This chain links TRBV15 with TRBJ1-2, with no clear D. Per germline, CDR1 LNHNV and CDR2 YYDKDF (reference sequence). With 1 base removed from V and 8 bases from J, the gap between germline ends came to 11 bases. The CDR3 has 13 amino acids. The CDR3 spells CATSRAKKAGYTF. CDR3 nucleotides: TGTGCCACCAGCAGAGCCAAAAAGGCCGGCTACACCTTC.

This clonotype appeared a few times. V is TRBV20-1 and J is TRBJ2-1, with D tentatively TRBD2 (6 bases). Germline V gives CDR1 DFQATT, CDR2 SNEGSKA (reference sequence). This CDR3 is 17 amino acids long. Trimming removed 1 base at V and 4 bases at J, with 20 bases between. The CDR3 bases are TGCAGTGCTAGAGGGCAGGAGGGCCTAGCGCTATACAATGAGCAGTTCTTC. It is translated as CSARGQEGLALYNEQFF.